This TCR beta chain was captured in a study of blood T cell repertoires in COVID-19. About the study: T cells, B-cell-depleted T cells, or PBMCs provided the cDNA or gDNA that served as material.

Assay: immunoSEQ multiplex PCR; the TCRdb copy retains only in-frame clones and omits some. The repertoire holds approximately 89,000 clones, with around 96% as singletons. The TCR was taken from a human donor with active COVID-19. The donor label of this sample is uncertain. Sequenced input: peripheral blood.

The CDR3 protein is CASSIGLAGTMVQFF. The CDR3 coding sequence is TGTGCCAGCTCAATAGGACTAGCGGGTACAATGGTGCAGTTCTTC. This chain uses TRBV2 with TRBJ2-1; the match to TRBD2 covers 11 bases. There are 15 residues in the CDR3. Trimming cost V 8 bases and J 12 bases; bases outside gene matches: 15. Germline V lookup: CDR1 SNHLY, CDR2 FYNNEI.